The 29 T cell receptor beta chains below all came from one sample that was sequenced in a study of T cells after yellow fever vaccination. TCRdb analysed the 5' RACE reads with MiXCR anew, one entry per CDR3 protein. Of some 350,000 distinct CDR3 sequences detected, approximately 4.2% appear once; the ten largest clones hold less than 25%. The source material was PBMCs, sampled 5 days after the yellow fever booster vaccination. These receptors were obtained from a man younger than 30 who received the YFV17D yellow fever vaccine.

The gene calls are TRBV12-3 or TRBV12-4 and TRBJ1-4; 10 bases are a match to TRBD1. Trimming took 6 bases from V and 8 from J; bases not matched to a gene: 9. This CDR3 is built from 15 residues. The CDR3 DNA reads TGTGCCAGCAGGGGGGCCGGGACAGGGGACGAAAAACTGTTTTTT. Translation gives CASRGAGTGDEKLFF.

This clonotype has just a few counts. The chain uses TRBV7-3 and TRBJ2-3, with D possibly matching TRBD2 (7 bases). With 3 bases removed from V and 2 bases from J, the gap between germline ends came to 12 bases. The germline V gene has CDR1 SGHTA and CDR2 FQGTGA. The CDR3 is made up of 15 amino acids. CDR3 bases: TGTGCCAGCAGCTTTGGGGGGGCCCTCACAGATACGCAGTATTTT. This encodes CASSFGGALTDTQYF.

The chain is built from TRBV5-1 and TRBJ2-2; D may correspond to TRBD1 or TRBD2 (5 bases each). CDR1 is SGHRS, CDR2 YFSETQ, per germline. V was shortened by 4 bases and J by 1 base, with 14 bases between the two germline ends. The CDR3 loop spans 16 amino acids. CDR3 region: CASSPGGLLNTGELFF. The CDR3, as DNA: TGCGCCAGCAGCCCTGGGGGATTGCTGAACACCGGGGAGCTGTTTTTT.

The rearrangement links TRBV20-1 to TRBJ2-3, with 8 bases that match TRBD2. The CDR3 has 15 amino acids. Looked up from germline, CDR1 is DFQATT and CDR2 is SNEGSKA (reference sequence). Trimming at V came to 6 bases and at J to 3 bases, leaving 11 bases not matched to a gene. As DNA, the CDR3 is TGCAGTGCCCGGATAGCGGGGTTAAGAACAGATACGCAGTATTTT. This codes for CSARIAGLRTDTQYF.

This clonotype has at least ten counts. CDR3 in DNA: TGTGCCAGCAGCCGGGACAAGGGAGCGGGTACGCAGTATTTT. Encoded protein: CASSRDKGAGTQYF. The chain links TRBV4-2 to TRBJ2-3, with D possibly called TRBD1 or TRBD2 (6 bases each). Trimming shortened V by 4 bases and J by 8 bases, and 16 bases separated the two germline ends. Germline V CDR1 and CDR2: LGHNA, YNFKEQ. This CDR3 is 14 amino acids long.

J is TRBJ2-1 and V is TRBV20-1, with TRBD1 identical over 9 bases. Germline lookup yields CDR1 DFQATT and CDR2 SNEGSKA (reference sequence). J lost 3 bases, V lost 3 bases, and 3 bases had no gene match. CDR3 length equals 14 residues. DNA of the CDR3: TGCAGTGCTAGGGACAGGGGACGCTACAATGAGCAGTTCTTC. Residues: CSARDRGRYNEQFF.

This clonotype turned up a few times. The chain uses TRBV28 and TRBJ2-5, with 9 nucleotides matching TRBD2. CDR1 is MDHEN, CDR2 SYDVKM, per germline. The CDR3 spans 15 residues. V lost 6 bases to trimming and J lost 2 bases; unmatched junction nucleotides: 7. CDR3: CASSSGSGGQETQYF. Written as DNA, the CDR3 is TGTGCCAGCAGCTCGGGTAGCGGGGGACAAGAGACCCAGTACTTC.

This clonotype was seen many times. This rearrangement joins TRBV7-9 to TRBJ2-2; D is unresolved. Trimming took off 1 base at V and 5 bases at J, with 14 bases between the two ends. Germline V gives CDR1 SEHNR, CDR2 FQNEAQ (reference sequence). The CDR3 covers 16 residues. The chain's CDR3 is CASSLGATVVTGELFF. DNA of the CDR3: TGTGCCAGCAGCTTAGGGGCCACGGTGGTGACCGGGGAGCTGTTTTTT.

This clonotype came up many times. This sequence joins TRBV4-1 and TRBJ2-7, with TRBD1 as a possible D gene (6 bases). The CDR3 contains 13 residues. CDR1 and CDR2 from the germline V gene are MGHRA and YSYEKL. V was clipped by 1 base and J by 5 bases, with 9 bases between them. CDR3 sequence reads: CASSQVPGDEQYV. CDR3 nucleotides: TGCGCCAGCAGCCAAGTTCCAGGGGACGAGCAGTACGTC.

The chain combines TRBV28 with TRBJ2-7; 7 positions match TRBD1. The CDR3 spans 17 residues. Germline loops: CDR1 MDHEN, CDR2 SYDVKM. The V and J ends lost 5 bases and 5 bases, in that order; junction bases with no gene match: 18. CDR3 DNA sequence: TGTGCCAGCAGTCCGGTCCCCGGGACAGCCAGGGCTCACGAGCAGTACGTC. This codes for CASSPVPGTARAHEQYV.

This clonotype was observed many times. The CDR3 DNA reads TGTGCCAGCAGCCAGAGCGGGGCCCAAGAGACCCAGTACTTC. This encodes CASSQSGAQETQYF. The rearrangement links TRBV27 to TRBJ2-5; 7 bases fit TRBD2. The CDR3 runs 14 residues. CDR1 is MNHEY and CDR2 is SMNVEV in the germline V gene (reference sequence). The ends lost 6 bases at V and 1 base at J; junction bases unmatched: 5.

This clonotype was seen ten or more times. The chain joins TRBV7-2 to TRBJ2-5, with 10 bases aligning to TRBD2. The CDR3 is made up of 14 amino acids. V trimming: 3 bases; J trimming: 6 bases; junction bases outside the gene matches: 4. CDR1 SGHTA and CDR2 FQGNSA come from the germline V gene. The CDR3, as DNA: TGTGCCAGCAGCTTTGCTAGCGGGGGTCAGACCCAGTACTTC. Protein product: CASSFASGGQTQYF.

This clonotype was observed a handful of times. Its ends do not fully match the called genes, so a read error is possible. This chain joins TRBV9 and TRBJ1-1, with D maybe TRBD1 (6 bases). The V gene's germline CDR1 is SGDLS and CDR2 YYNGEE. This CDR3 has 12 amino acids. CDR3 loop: CPEIRGNTEAFF. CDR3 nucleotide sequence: TGCCCAGAAATCAGGGGGAACACTGAAGCTTTCTTT.

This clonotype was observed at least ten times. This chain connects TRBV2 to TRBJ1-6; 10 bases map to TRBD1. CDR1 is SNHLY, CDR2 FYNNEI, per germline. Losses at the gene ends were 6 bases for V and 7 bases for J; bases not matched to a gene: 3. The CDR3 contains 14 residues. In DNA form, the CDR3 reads TGTGCCAGCAGCTCGGACAGGGGGAATTCACCCCTCCACTTT. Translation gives CASSSDRGNSPLHF.

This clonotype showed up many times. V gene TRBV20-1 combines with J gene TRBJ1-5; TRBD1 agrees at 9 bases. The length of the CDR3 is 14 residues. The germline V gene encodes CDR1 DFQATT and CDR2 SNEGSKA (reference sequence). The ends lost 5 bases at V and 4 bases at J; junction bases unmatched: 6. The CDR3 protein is CSALWGTGNQPQHF. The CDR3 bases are TGCAGTGCTCTCTGGGGGACAGGGAATCAGCCCCAGCATTTT.

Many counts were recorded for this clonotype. The CDR3 nucleotides are TGCGCCAGCAGCACCGGGGAGACCCAGTACTTC. The encoded protein is CASSTGETQYF. V and J are TRBV5-1 and TRBJ2-5; no clear D. The CDR3 sequence is 11 residues long. Germline assignment: CDR1 SGHRS and CDR2 YFSETQ. The V gene lost 4 bases and the J gene lost 5 bases, with 6 bases spanning the gap. The full variable domain, its missing parts supplied by reference TRBV5-1 and TRBJ2-5, is KAGVTQTPRYLIKTRGQQVTLSCSPISGHRSVSWYQQTPGQGLQFLFEYFSETQRNKGNFPGRFSGRQFSNSRSEMNVSTLELGDSALYLCASSTGETQYFGPGTRLLVL.

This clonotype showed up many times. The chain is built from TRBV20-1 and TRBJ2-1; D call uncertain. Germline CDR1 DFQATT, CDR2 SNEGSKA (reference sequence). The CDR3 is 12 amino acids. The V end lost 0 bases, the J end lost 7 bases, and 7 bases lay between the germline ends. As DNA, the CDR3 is TGCAGTGCTAGAGAATCGGTTAATGAGCAGTTCTTC. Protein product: CSARESVNEQFF.

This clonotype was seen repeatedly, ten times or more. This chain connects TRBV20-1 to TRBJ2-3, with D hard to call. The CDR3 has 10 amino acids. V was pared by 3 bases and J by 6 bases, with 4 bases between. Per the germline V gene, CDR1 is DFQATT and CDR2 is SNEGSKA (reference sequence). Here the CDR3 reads CSARADTQYF. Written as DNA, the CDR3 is TGCAGTGCTAGGGCGGATACGCAGTATTTT.

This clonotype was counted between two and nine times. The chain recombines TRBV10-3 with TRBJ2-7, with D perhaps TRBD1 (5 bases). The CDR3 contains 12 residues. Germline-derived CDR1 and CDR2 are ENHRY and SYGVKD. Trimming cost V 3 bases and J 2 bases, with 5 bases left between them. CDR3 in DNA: TGTGCCATCAGTGACAGGGCCTACGAGCAGTACTTC. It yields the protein CAISDRAYEQYF.

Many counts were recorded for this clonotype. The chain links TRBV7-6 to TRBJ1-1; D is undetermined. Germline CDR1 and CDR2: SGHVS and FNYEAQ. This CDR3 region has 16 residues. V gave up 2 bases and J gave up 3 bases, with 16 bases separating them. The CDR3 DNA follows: TGTGCCAGCAGCTTAAGTAGTTGGGGTTCGGACACTGAAGCTTTCTTT. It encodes CASSLSSWGSDTEAFF.

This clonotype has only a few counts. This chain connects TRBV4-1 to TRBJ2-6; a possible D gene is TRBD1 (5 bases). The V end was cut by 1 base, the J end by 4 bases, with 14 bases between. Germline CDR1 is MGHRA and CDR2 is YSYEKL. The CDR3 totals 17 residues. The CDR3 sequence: CASSQGPSRVGANVLTF. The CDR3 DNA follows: TGCGCCAGCAGCCAAGGTCCATCCAGGGTCGGGGCCAACGTCCTGACTTTC.

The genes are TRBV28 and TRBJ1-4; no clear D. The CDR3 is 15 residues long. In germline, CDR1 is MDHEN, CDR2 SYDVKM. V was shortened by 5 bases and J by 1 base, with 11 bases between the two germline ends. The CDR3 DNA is TGTGCCAGCAGTGGGTCTCTGGGAACTAATGAAAAACTGTTTTTT. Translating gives CASSGSLGTNEKLFF.

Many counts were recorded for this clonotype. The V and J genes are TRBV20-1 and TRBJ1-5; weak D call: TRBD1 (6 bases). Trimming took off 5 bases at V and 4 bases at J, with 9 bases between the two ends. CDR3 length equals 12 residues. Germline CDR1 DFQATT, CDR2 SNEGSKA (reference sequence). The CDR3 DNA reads TGCAGTGCTCGACAGGTAAATCAGCCCCAGCATTTT. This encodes CSARQVNQPQHF.

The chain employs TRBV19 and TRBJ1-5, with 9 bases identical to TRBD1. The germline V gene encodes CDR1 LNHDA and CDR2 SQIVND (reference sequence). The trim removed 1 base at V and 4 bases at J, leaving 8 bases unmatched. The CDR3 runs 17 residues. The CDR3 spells CASSIGAGQGLNQPQHF. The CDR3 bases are TGTGCCAGTAGTATAGGAGCGGGACAGGGTCTGAATCAGCCCCAGCATTTT.

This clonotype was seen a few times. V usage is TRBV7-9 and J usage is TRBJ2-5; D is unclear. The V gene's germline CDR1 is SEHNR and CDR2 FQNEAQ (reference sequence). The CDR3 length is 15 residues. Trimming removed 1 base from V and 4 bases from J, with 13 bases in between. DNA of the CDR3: TGTGCCAGCAGCTTAGGGATTCATTTCGCAGAGACCCAGTACTTC. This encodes CASSLGIHFAETQYF. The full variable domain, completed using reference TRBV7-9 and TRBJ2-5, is DTGVSQNPRHKITKRGQNVTFRCDPISEHNRLYWYRQTLGQGPEFLTYFQNEAQLEKSRLLSDRFSAERPKGSFSTLEIQRTEQGDSAMYLCASSLGIHFAETQYFGPGTRLLVL.

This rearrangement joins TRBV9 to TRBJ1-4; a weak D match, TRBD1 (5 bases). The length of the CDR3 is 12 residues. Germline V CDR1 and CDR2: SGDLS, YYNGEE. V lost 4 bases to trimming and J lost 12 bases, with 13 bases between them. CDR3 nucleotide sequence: TGTGCCAGCAGCTCACCAGGGCCGGAACTGTTTTTT. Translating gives CASSSPGPELFF.

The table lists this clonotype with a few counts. The CDR3 DNA reads as TGTGCCAGTGGCGGGGGCCGCTATGGCTACACCTTC. Translating gives CASGGGRYGYTF. The chain employs TRBV19 and TRBJ1-2; D may be TRBD1 (6 bases). The V gene's germline CDR1 is LNHDA and CDR2 SQIVND (reference sequence). Between the trimmed V and J ends, which lost 8 bases and 4 bases, there was a span of 11 bases. The CDR3 has 12 amino acids.

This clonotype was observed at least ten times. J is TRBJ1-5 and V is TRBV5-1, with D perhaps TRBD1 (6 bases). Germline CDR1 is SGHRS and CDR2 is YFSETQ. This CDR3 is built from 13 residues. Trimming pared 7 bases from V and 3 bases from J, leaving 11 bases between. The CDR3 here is CASAQGFNQPQHF. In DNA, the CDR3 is TGCGCCAGCGCCCAGGGGTTCAATCAGCCCCAGCATTTT.

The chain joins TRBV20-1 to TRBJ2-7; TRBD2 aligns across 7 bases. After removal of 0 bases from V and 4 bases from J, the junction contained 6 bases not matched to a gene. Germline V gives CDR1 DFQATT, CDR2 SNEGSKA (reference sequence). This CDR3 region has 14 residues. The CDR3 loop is CSAREPKRGYEQYF. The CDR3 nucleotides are TGCAGTGCTAGAGAGCCGAAGCGGGGTTACGAGCAGTACTTC.